Following are 17 T cell receptor beta chains from one sample sequenced in a study of blood T cell repertoires in COVID-19. Profiled with immunoSEQ multiplex PCR; TCRdb holds only in-frame clones, not every one. The sample has roughly 290,000 clones; approximately 90% are singletons. Sequencing input: peripheral blood. These receptor sequences come from a man aged 25-45 years with acute or convalescent COVID-19.

The CDR3 reads CATRHPSGNTIYF. The DNA of the CDR3 is TGTGCCACCCGACACCCCTCTGGAAACACCATATATTTT. The chain uses TRBV15 and TRBJ1-3, with D unclear. V shed 8 bases and J shed 0 bases, with 8 bases lying between them. Germline CDR1 reads LNHNV; CDR2 reads YYDKDF (reference sequence). CDR3 length equals 13 residues.

V usage is TRBV27 and J usage is TRBJ1-6; weak D call: TRBD1 (6 bases). Germline V gene sequence: CDR1 MNHEY, CDR2 SMNVEV (reference sequence). There are 15 residues in the CDR3. V gave up 2 bases and J gave up 5 bases, with 10 bases separating them. The CDR3 is CASSLTQGHNSPLHF. CDR3 coding DNA: TGTGCCAGCAGTTTAACACAGGGACATAATTCACCCCTCCACTTT.

Comment on this clone: The sample contains more than one DNA sequence encoding this CDR3. The chain couples TRBV5-1 to TRBJ2-2; weak D call: TRBD2 (6 bases). This CDR3 spans 14 amino acids. CDR1 is SGHRS and CDR2 is YFSETQ in the germline V gene. Trimming removed 2 bases from V and 2 bases from J, with 7 bases in between. The CDR3 region is CASSFGGNTGELFF. The CDR3 nucleotides read TGCGCCAGCAGCTTCGGGGGAAACACCGGGGAGCTGTTTTTT.

The table lists this clone with a count of one. The J gene is TRBJ2-2, the V gene TRBV9; D is unclear. CDR3 length equals 17 residues. Germline V lookup: CDR1 SGDLS, CDR2 YYNGEE. V was clipped by 4 bases and J by 0 bases, with 16 bases between them. The CDR3 nucleotides are TGTGCCAGCAGCCCCAGCTCCCGGAGAACGAACACCGGGGAGCTGTTTTTT. Protein sequence: CASSPSSRRTNTGELFF.

This rearrangement joins TRBV3-1 (or the pseudogene TRBV3-2) to TRBJ2-7; D might be TRBD2 (6 bases). Germline V gives CDR1 LGHDT, CDR2 YNNKEL (reference sequence). The V and J ends lost 1 base and 2 bases respectively, with 12 bases between them. CDR3 length: 15 residues. DNA for the CDR3: TGTGCCAGCAGCCAAGGTCCGCGGGGACCCTACGAGCAGTACTTC. Translating gives CASSQGPRGPYEQYF.

This chain joins TRBV27 and TRBJ2-1; 9 bases match TRBD2. Looked up from germline, CDR1 is MNHEY and CDR2 is SMNVEV (reference sequence). With V trimmed by 3 bases and J by 4 bases, 7 bases remained unmatched. The CDR3 sequence is 16 residues long. CDR3 protein: CASSFGTSRMYNEQFF. CDR3 nucleotides: TGTGCCAGCAGTTTCGGGACTAGCAGGATGTACAATGAGCAGTTCTTC.

The CDR3 DNA is TGTGCCACCAGCAGCACCATTCACAGGGCTGGAAACACCATATATTTT. Its translation: CATSSTIHRAGNTIYF. This chain links TRBV15 with TRBJ1-3; a weak D match, TRBD1 (6 bases). This CDR3 has 16 amino acids. Trimming stripped 3 bases from V and 2 bases from J, with 14 bases between. Germline V gives CDR1 LNHNV, CDR2 YYDKDF (reference sequence).

The genes are TRBV18 and TRBJ2-7, with TRBD2 as a possible D gene (6 bases). The CDR3 has 14 residues. The germline gives CDR1 KGHSH, CDR2 LQKENI. Trimming pared 5 bases from V and 3 bases from J, leaving 14 bases between. The CDR3 protein is CASSKIADNYEQYF. DNA for the CDR3: TGTGCCAGCTCAAAAATAGCGGACAACTACGAGCAGTACTTC.

This chain's CDR3 is CASSQGTEAFF. In DNA form, the CDR3 reads TGCGCCAGCAGCCAGGGCACGGAAGCTTTCTTT. The chain couples TRBV4-1 to TRBJ1-1; D is undetermined. The CDR3 loop spans 11 amino acids. Germline assignment: CDR1 MGHRA and CDR2 YSYEKL. The ends were cut back, 3 bases at V and 8 bases at J, with 7 bases in the middle.

The V gene is TRBV4-1, the J gene TRBJ1-4, with a tentative D call TRBD1 (6 bases). The V end was cut by 4 bases, the J end by 7 bases, with 16 bases between. The V gene's germline CDR1 is MGHRA and CDR2 YSYEKL. This CDR3 region has 15 residues. As DNA, the CDR3 is TGCGCCAGCAGCCGCATGGGGACACTGGGTGAAAAACTGTTTTTT. Protein sequence: CASSRMGTLGEKLFF.

This clone came up many times. The chain uses TRBV28 and TRBJ1-5, with D tentatively TRBD1 (6 bases). The CDR3 is made up of 15 amino acids. The V and J ends lost 6 bases and 6 bases respectively, with 18 bases between them. Germline lookup yields CDR1 MDHEN and CDR2 SYDVKM. CDR3 sequence reads: CASSRTQTGSQPQHF. Written as DNA, the CDR3 is TGTGCCAGCAGCCGGACCCAGACAGGTAGTCAGCCCCAGCATTTT. The entire variable domain, with the rest obtained from reference TRBV28 and TRBJ1-5, is as follows: DVKVTQSSRYLVKRTGEKVFLECVQDMDHENMFWYRQDPGLGLRLIYFSYDVKMKEKGDIPEGYSVSREKKERFSLILESASTNQTSMYLCASSRTQTGSQPQHFGDGTRLSIL.

The J gene is TRBJ2-5, the V gene TRBV5-1; D might be TRBD2 (6 bases). V was pared by 1 base and J by 5 bases, with 12 bases between. In germline, CDR1 is SGHRS, CDR2 YFSETQ. This CDR3 has 14 amino acids. The CDR3 DNA is TGCGCCAGCAGCTTGTTGGGGGGAGGTGAGACCCAGTACTTC. This translates into CASSLLGGGETQYF. Looking up the rest from reference TRBV5-1 and TRBJ2-5 gives the full variable domain: KAGVTQTPRYLIKTRGQQVTLSCSPISGHRSVSWYQQTPGQGLQFLFEYFSETQRNKGNFPGRFSGRQFSNSRSEMNVSTLELGDSALYLCASSLLGGGETQYFGPGTRLLVL.

The genes are TRBV7-9 and TRBJ2-7; 12 nucleotides match TRBD2. V trimming: 5 bases; J trimming: 5 bases; junction bases outside the gene matches: 7. The CDR3 spans 15 residues. Germline V gives CDR1 SEHNR, CDR2 FQNEAQ (reference sequence). CDR3 protein: CASSQLAGGIHEQYF. The CDR3 DNA reads TGTGCCAGCAGCCAACTAGCGGGAGGAATCCACGAGCAGTACTTC.

Here the CDR3 DNA reads TGCGCCAGCAGCTGGGACAGTATTAATCAGCCCCAGCATTTT. Protein sequence: CASSWDSINQPQHF. The rearrangement joins TRBV4-1 to TRBJ1-5, with 7 nucleotides matching TRBD1. The trim removed 5 bases at V and 4 bases at J, leaving 5 bases unmatched. This CDR3 spans 14 amino acids. Per germline, CDR1 MGHRA and CDR2 YSYEKL.

The rearrangement links TRBV9 to TRBJ2-1; 10 bases line up with TRBD2. Trimming took 4 bases from V and 4 from J; bases not matched to a gene: 5. This CDR3 has 15 amino acids. Germline CDR1 and CDR2: SGDLS and YYNGEE. CDR3 amino acids: CASSLGLAEYNEQFF. For the CDR3, the DNA is TGTGCCAGCAGCCTCGGACTAGCGGAGTACAATGAGCAGTTCTTC.

The chain employs TRBV2 and TRBJ1-3, with D maybe TRBD1 (6 bases). CDR3 length: 17 amino acids. Trimming shortened V by 6 bases and J by 0 bases, and 18 bases separated the two germline ends. Looked up from germline, CDR1 is SNHLY and CDR2 is FYNNEI. The CDR3 region has the DNA TGTGCCAGCAGAGGGGGGAGCGGGGGCAACTCTGGAAACACCATATATTTT. It specifies CASRGGSGGNSGNTIYF.

The chain combines TRBV30 with TRBJ2-6, with a possible D match to TRBD2 (5 bases). V was cut by 2 bases and J by 2 bases, with 13 bases left in between. Germline V gene lookup returns CDR1 GTSNPN and CDR2 SVGIG (reference sequence). CDR3 length equals 16 residues. The CDR3 nucleotides are TGTGCCTGGAGTAGGGAGAGGGTAGCTGGGGCCAACGTCCTGACTTTC. This gives the protein CAWSRERVAGANVLTF.